The rows below give T cell receptor beta chains drawn from one sample of a study of spatial heterogeneity in lung cancer. Via MiXCR, TCRdb re-called the 5' RACE reads, giving one row per CDR3 protein. Here the sample spans approximately 40,000 distinct CDR3 sequences, more than 7% being singletons. The sample in question was PBMCs, obtained at surgery. The receptors were sampled from a female donor with early-stage non-small cell lung cancer. Both conserved end residues are part of each CDR3. D genes are given only for firm matches. Some rows have no size entry. The others give once, few or many, or a class for an expanded clone.

>few|TRBJ2-2|TRBD1|TRBV20-1
CSARPMDRSTGELFF
TGCAGTGCTAGGCCCATGGACAGGTCCACCGGGGAGCTGTTTTTT
>many|TRBJ1-5|TRBD1|TRBV5-1
CASSVRTGKFQPQHF
TGCGCCAGCAGCGTAAGGACAGGGAAATTTCAGCCCCAGCATTTT
>few|TRBJ2-2|.|TRBV5-4
CASSLGSLGRELFF
TGTGCCAGCAGCTTGGGATCCCTTGGCCGGGAGCTGTTTTTT
>few|TRBJ2-7|.|TRBV7-2
CASSLEAGVSYEQYF
TGTGCCAGCAGCTTAGAGGCTGGGGTCTCCTACGAGCAGTACTTC
>many|TRBJ2-2|.|TRBV29-1
CSVLGNTGELFF
TGCAGCGTTCTGGGGAACACCGGGGAGCTGTTTTTT
>medium-sized|TRBJ1-2|.|TRBV19
CASSMDMQAPLYGYTF
TGTGCCAGTAGTATGGATATGCAGGCCCCGCTTTATGGCTACACCTTC
>few|TRBJ1-2|TRBD1|TRBV28
CASSLGGTGGANYGYTF
TGTGCCAGCAGTTTAGGTGGGACAGGGGGCGCAAACTATGGCTACACCTTC
>many|TRBJ2-1|.|TRBV9
CASSVDGTTYNEQFF
TGTGCCAGCAGCGTAGATGGGACCACCTACAATGAGCAGTTCTTC
>few|TRBJ2-7|.|TRBV20-1
CSAGTTYEQYF
TGCAGTGCTGGGACAACCTACGAGCAGTACTTC
>few|TRBJ1-1|TRBD1|TRBV6-5
CAAQGGTGYTEAFF
TGTGCCGCGCAGGGGGGGACAGGGTACACTGAAGCTTTCTTT
>.|TRBJ2-2|.|TRBV5-1
CASSFLGPNTGELFF
TGCGCCAGCAGTTTCCTCGGGCCGAACACCGGGGAGCTGTTTTTT
>many|TRBJ2-3|.|TRBV7-2
CASSLLTGQTDTQYF
TGTGCCAGCAGCTTACTCACAGGGCAGACAGATACGCAGTATTTT
>once|TRBJ2-3|.|TRBV28
CASSSGRNRARADTQYF
TGTGCCAGCAGTTCTGGACGGAACAGGGCACGGGCAGATACGCAGTATTTT
>.|TRBJ1-2|.|TRBV2
CARGDSLRGYTF
TGTGCCAGAGGAGACAGCTTACGAGGCTACACCTTC
>.|TRBJ1-3|.|TRBV7-6
CASSSDSNANTIYF
TGTGCCAGCAGCTCCGACAGTAATGCCAACACCATATATTTT
>many|TRBJ1-4|TRBD1|TRBV18
CASSPSRQGTVKLFF
TGTGCCAGCTCACCATCCCGACAGGGGACTGTGAAACTGTTTTTT
>.|TRBJ2-2|TRBD2|TRBV30
CAWSISGRHTGELFF
TGTGCCTGGAGTATTAGCGGGAGGCACACCGGGGAGCTGTTTTTT
>many|TRBJ1-1|.|TRBV12-3/TRBV12-4
CASSLNANTEAFF
TGTGCCAGCAGTTTAAATGCGAACACTGAAGCTTTCTTT
>few|TRBJ2-7|.|TRBV2
CASSEALLTVTYEQYF
TGTGCCAGCAGTGAAGCGCTTTTAACGGTGACCTACGAGCAGTACTTC
>many|TRBJ2-1|.|TRBV5-1
CASTPSTRYSYNEQFF
TGCGCCAGCACGCCTAGCACCCGCTACTCCTACAATGAGCAGTTCTTC